Below, 27 T cell receptor beta chains from the same sample are listed, as sequenced in a study of shared clonotypes between healthy human individuals. The table came from immunoSEQ multiplex PCR; TCRdb's copy has only in-frame clones and leaves some out. The table includes about 2.2 million clones, around 95% detected once. Naive CD8 populations comprised CD45RO-negative cells positively selected for CCR7, excluding terminally differentiated effector memory CD45RA+ cells. Sequenced sample: naive CD8+ T cells from PBMCs. The receptors were sampled from a young man in good health. Some clones in this sample may be carry-over from other donors' samples.

As concerns this clone: This specimen includes other DNA sequences encoding the same CDR3. This chain uses TRBV19 with TRBJ1-1, with 8 bases aligning to TRBD1. The CDR3 loop spans 15 amino acids. V shed 4 bases, J shed 1 base, and the junction held 5 bases outside the gene matches. Germline V gives CDR1 LNHDA, CDR2 SQIVND (reference sequence). In DNA, the CDR3 is TGTGCCAGTAGTACAACCGGGACAGGGAACACTGAAGCTTTCTTT. It is translated as CASSTTGTGNTEAFF.

The chain couples TRBV9 to TRBJ2-7; TRBD1 matches at 10 bases. Germline CDR1 SGDLS, CDR2 YYNGEE. V shed 3 bases, J shed 4 bases, and the junction held 4 bases outside the gene matches. The CDR3 is made up of 14 amino acids. The CDR3 reads CASSEGQGNYEQYF. CDR3 sequence (DNA): TGTGCCAGCAGCGAGGGACAGGGGAATTACGAGCAGTACTTC.

CDR3 loop: CASSILDRSNTEAFF. The CDR3 DNA sequence: TGTGCCAGCAGTATTCTGGACCGATCCAACACTGAAGCTTTCTTT. V usage is TRBV28 and J usage is TRBJ1-1; D gene unclear. Germline V lookup: CDR1 MDHEN, CDR2 SYDVKM. CDR3 size: 15 residues. Trimming took off 5 bases at V and 2 bases at J, with 15 bases between the two ends. The entire variable domain, with the rest obtained from reference TRBV28 and TRBJ1-1, is as follows: DVKVTQSSRYLVKRTGEKVFLECVQDMDHENMFWYRQDPGLGLRLIYFSYDVKMKEKGDIPEGYSVSREKKERFSLILESASTNQTSMYLCASSILDRSNTEAFFGQGTRLTVV.

Worth noting for this clone: This same CDR3 is encoded by further DNA sequences in the sample. The CDR3 is CASSFLTGGTEAFF. CDR3 bases: TGTGCCAGCAGTTTTCTCACAGGGGGCACTGAAGCTTTCTTT. This chain uses TRBV27 with TRBJ1-1, with 8 bases lining up with TRBD1. Germline-derived CDR1 and CDR2 are MNHEY and SMNVEV (reference sequence). Trimming removed 3 bases from V and 4 bases from J; junction bases left unmatched: 4. The CDR3 totals 14 residues.

CDR3 region: CASSLWQGTYEQYF. DNA for the CDR3: TGCGCCAGCAGCTTGTGGCAGGGGACCTACGAGCAGTACTTC. The chain couples TRBV5-1 to TRBJ2-7; possible D gene TRBD1, 6 bases. Trimming left V 1 base short and J 2 bases short, with 10 bases between. The V gene's germline CDR1 is SGHRS and CDR2 YFSETQ. This CDR3 region has 14 residues.

The V call is TRBV19, the J call TRBJ2-2, with a possible D match to TRBD1 (5 bases). Germline CDR1 and CDR2: LNHDA and SQIVND (reference sequence). The CDR3 consists of 15 residues. The germline V and J ends were trimmed by 3 bases and 4 bases, with 12 bases remaining between them. The CDR3 is CASSILRAGTGELFF. The CDR3 nucleotides are TGTGCCAGTAGTATCCTCAGGGCAGGCACCGGGGAGCTGTTTTTT.

This sequence joins TRBV29-1 and TRBJ2-7, with 15 positions matching TRBD2. CDR1 is SQVTM and CDR2 is ANQGSEA in the germline V gene. The ends lost 6 bases at V and 0 bases at J; junction bases unmatched: 9. The CDR3 covers 17 residues. The CDR3 reads CSVAGGLAGGPSYEQYF. CDR3 DNA sequence: TGCAGCGTGGCCGGAGGACTAGCGGGAGGGCCCTCCTACGAGCAGTACTTC.

The chain uses TRBV7-9 and TRBJ2-7; unclear D gene. CDR3 length: 13 residues. The germline V gene has CDR1 SEHNR and CDR2 FQNEAQ (reference sequence). Trimming removed 4 bases from V and 0 bases from J, with 7 bases in between. In DNA form, the CDR3 reads TGTGCCAGCAGCTCCCAGGTCTCCTACGAGCAGTACTTC. Amino acids: CASSSQVSYEQYF.

This clone was observed a single time. The rearrangement uses TRBV27 and TRBJ1-2, with D possibly TRBD1 on 6 matching bases. Germline loops: CDR1 MNHEY, CDR2 SMNVEV (reference sequence). This CDR3 is built from 20 residues. Trimming cost V 5 bases and J 4 bases, with 32 bases left between them. The DNA for the CDR3 is TGTGCCAGCAGTCCCCATATCATCGGGGATATCAGGGGCCACACCTATGGCTACACCTTC. It specifies CASSPHIIGDIRGHTYGYTF.

This rearrangement joins TRBV5-6 to TRBJ2-3, with D possibly being TRBD1 (5 bases). V was shortened by 2 bases and J by 3 bases, with 25 bases between the two germline ends. Germline V lookup: CDR1 SGHDT, CDR2 YYEEEE. This CDR3 contains 19 residues. DNA for the CDR3: TGTGCCAGCAGCTTAATTTCGTTGCCGCCCGCGTCAGGGACAGATACGCAGTATTTT. Amino acid sequence: CASSLISLPPASGTDTQYF. Supplemented by reference TRBV5-6 and TRBJ2-3, the full variable domain reads DAGVTQSPTHLIKTRGQQVTLRCSPKSGHDTVSWYQQALGQGPQFIFQYYEEEERQRGNFPDRFSGHQFPNYSSELNVNALLLGDSALYLCASSLISLPPASGTDTQYFGPGTRLTVL.

The rearrangement joins TRBV28 to TRBJ1-2; no clear D. V was shortened by 1 base and J by 7 bases, with 13 bases between the two germline ends. Germline V CDR1 and CDR2: MDHEN, SYDVKM. The CDR3 is 14 residues long. Written as DNA, the CDR3 is TGTGCCAGCAGTTTATCTGAGACCCAAACTGGCTACACCTTC. Its protein product is CASSLSETQTGYTF.

The CDR3 loop is CASSPQGANVLTF. The CDR3 DNA reads as TGTGCCAGCAGTCCGCAGGGGGCCAACGTCCTGACTTTC. The chain couples TRBV27 to TRBJ2-6; D call uncertain. The germline V and J ends were trimmed by 5 bases and 4 bases, with 6 bases remaining between them. Per germline, CDR1 MNHEY and CDR2 SMNVEV (reference sequence). The CDR3 length is 13 residues.

V is TRBV11-2 and J is TRBJ2-1, with TRBD2 matching over 11 bases. V trimming: 0 bases; J trimming: 6 bases; junction bases outside the gene matches: 16. Germline loops: CDR1 SGHAT, CDR2 FQNNGV. This CDR3 contains 20 residues. This CDR3 is CASSLDNASGRNMLSNEQFF. CDR3 DNA sequence: TGTGCCAGCAGCTTAGATAATGCTAGCGGGAGGAATATGTTGAGCAATGAGCAGTTCTTC.

The chain combines TRBV28 with TRBJ1-2; 11 bases map to TRBD1. CDR3 length: 15 residues. Trimming at V came to 5 bases and at J to 1 base, leaving 3 bases not matched to a gene. CDR1 MDHEN and CDR2 SYDVKM come from the germline V gene. The CDR3 nucleotides read TGTGCCAGCAGTCCGGACAGGGGGCTTAACTATGGCTACACCTTC. It encodes CASSPDRGLNYGYTF.

This chain links TRBV7-6 with TRBJ1-1; 7 positions match TRBD1. Germline V gives CDR1 SGHVS, CDR2 FNYEAQ. The CDR3 sequence is 17 residues long. Losses at the gene ends were 1 base for V and 4 bases for J; bases not matched to a gene: 12. In nucleotides, the CDR3 is TGTGCCAGCAGCTTAGGAGGGGGCGTGTTAACCGGCACTGAAGCTTTCTTT. It yields the protein CASSLGGGVLTGTEAFF.

The V gene is TRBV7-2, the J gene TRBJ2-1; tentative D call: TRBD2 (6 bases). Trimming took 0 bases from V and 6 from J, leaving 18 bases between them. In germline, CDR1 is SGHTA, CDR2 FQGNSA. The CDR3 consists of 17 residues. The CDR3 is CASSLAGTFLSRNEQFF. The CDR3 region has the DNA TGTGCCAGCAGCTTAGCCGGGACTTTCTTGTCGCGCAATGAGCAGTTCTTC.

The chain recombines TRBV29-1 with TRBJ1-2; 7 positions match TRBD1. The CDR3 loop spans 14 amino acids. V was clipped by 3 bases and J by 7 bases; unmatched bases: 11. CDR1 SQVTM and CDR2 ANQGSEA come from the germline V gene. CDR3 amino acids: CSVELEGAGRGYTF. The CDR3 DNA sequence: TGCAGCGTTGAGTTGGAGGGGGCCGGGCGTGGCTACACCTTC.

V and J are TRBV7-9 and TRBJ1-5; D may be TRBD1 (5 bases). CDR1 and CDR2 from the germline V gene are SEHNR and FQNEAQ (reference sequence). This CDR3 has 14 amino acids. V lost 1 base and J lost 5, with 9 bases in between. DNA for the CDR3: TGTGCCAGCAGCTTAGAATCGGGGGATCAGCCCCAGCATTTT. Encoded protein: CASSLESGDQPQHF.

The rearrangement links TRBV9 to TRBJ1-2; D gene unclear. V dropped 3 bases and J dropped 4 bases, with 10 bases sitting between them. The CDR3 runs to 13 residues. CDR1 is SGDLS, CDR2 YYNGEE, per germline. CDR3: CASSAVAGYGYTF. CDR3 in DNA: TGTGCCAGCAGCGCAGTAGCCGGCTATGGCTACACCTTC.

Comment on this clone: This sample includes further DNA sequences coding for the same CDR3. The chain combines TRBV9 with TRBJ2-5; D may match TRBD1 or TRBD2 (7 bases each). The CDR3 totals 14 residues. Trimming took off 0 bases at V and 4 bases at J, with 10 bases between the two ends. CDR1 is SGDLS, CDR2 YYNGEE, per germline. CDR3 residues: CASSVARGGETQYF. The CDR3 coding sequence is TGTGCCAGCAGCGTAGCCAGGGGGGGAGAGACCCAGTACTTC.

The rearrangement uses TRBV6-5 and TRBJ2-7, with TRBD1 matching 8 bases. The CDR3 is 13 residues long. Germline loops: CDR1 MNHEY, CDR2 SVGAGI. CDR3 sequence reads: CATGGGYSYEQYF. The CDR3 region has the DNA TGTGCTACAGGGGGAGGTTACTCCTACGAGCAGTACTTC.

The chain employs TRBV6-6 and TRBJ1-2; TRBD1 matches 7 bases. CDR1 and CDR2 (germline): MNHNY, SVGAGI (reference sequence). CDR3 size: 15 residues. V was clipped by 2 bases and J by 8 bases; unmatched bases: 11. The CDR3 protein is CASSYPETGQMGYTF. The CDR3 bases are TGTGCCAGCAGTTACCCTGAAACGGGACAGATGGGCTACACCTTC.

The chain employs TRBV7-9 and TRBJ2-7, with 7 bases that match TRBD2. Germline trimming cut 5 bases from V and 2 bases from J; bases unmatched to any gene: 15. Germline assignment: CDR1 SEHNR and CDR2 FQNEAQ (reference sequence). The CDR3 contains 17 residues. CDR3 sequence (DNA): TGTGCCAGCAGCCAAGTTCCAGAGCGGGAACGAACCTACGAGCAGTACTTC. It is translated as CASSQVPERERTYEQYF.

The CDR3 sequence is CASGTGTGVNGELFF. CDR3 nucleotide sequence: TGCGCCAGCGGAACCGGGACAGGGGTGAACGGGGAGCTGTTTTTT. This chain uses TRBV5-1 with TRBJ2-2; TRBD1 agrees at 10 bases. Germline trimming cut 7 bases from V and 7 bases from J; bases unmatched to any gene: 10. Germline V gene data show CDR1 as SGHRS and CDR2 as YFSETQ. The CDR3 runs to 15 residues.

With respect to this clone: The same CDR3 can be traced to other DNA sequences in this sample. This rearrangement joins TRBV27 to TRBJ1-5; TRBD1 might be the D (6 bases). V shed 1 base and J shed 6 bases, with 10 bases lying between them. Per germline, CDR1 MNHEY and CDR2 SMNVEV (reference sequence). This CDR3 contains 14 residues. The CDR3 loop is CASSLLGAGQPQHF. In DNA form, the CDR3 reads TGTGCCAGCAGTTTATTGGGGGCCGGTCAGCCCCAGCATTTT.

The rearrangement joins TRBV19 to TRBJ2-1; 10 bases map to TRBD2. Germline CDR1 reads LNHDA; CDR2 reads SQIVND (reference sequence). The V segment lost 0 bases and the J segment 7 bases; nucleotides outside the gene matches: 6. This CDR3 comprises 16 residues. The CDR3 loop is CASSIDLPSGRNEQFF. The CDR3, as DNA: TGTGCCAGTAGTATAGATCTACCTAGCGGGAGAAATGAGCAGTTCTTC.

The chain combines TRBV13 with TRBJ2-5, with TRBD2 matching 12 bases. The V and J ends lost 5 bases and 0 bases, in that order; junction bases with no gene match: 13. The CDR3 spans 19 residues. Germline loops: CDR1 PRHDT, CDR2 FYEKMQ (reference sequence). The CDR3 loop reads CASSRGLLAGGGYQETQYF. The CDR3 nucleotides read TGTGCCAGCAGCCGAGGTTTGCTAGCGGGAGGGGGGTACCAAGAGACCCAGTACTTC.